This TCR beta chain was identified during a study of blood T cell repertoires in COVID-19 (dated by TCRdb to about 2020). Regarding the research as a whole: Samples from collaborators originated in the United States, Italy and Spain and spanned both the acute and convalescent phases of COVID-19. The prospective study material was composed of cDNA or gDNA derived from T cells, B-cell-depleted T cells, or PBMCs. The dataset comprised deeply sampled blood TCRbeta repertoires from subjects exposed to, actively infected with, or recovered from COVID-19. The repertoires were made available in a free public database intended to serve as a resource for research on the immune response to SARS-CoV-2. Samples came from the ongoing ImmuneRACE study (first 160 participants) plus 1,254 subjects from 6 global collaborators. A de-identified subject ID, COVID-19 status, age in years and sex were almost always included in the sample metadata. Where available, HLA class I and class II types were taken from metadata supplied by the sample provider and were not determined by assay-based typing.

Comments on this clone: Its antigen remains unidentified. The record has no base qualities; no much larger clone is one base away.

TCRbeta CDR3 regions were amplified from genomic DNA using the immunoSEQ Assay, a bias-controlled multiplex PCR. The authors' pipeline ran thus. The number of nucleated cells in each sample was estimated by amplification of reference gene primers within the assay. To quantify the absolute abundance of each unique TCRbeta CDR3 rearrangement, sequence reads were collapsed and filtered. For each sample, productive Simpson clonality was calculated as the square root of Simpson's diversity index across productive rearrangements. Entries here come from immuneACCESS through TCRdb and include only in-frame sequences with V and J called. Some clones fail to appear in such tables; in the studies checked, an unresolved V gene covers under half of the shortfall, and the cause of the remainder is unknown. Clonal size and the V and J genes are those of that table, whereas D and trimming came from the DNA. Within this sample are some 110,000 clones, with roughly 84% of them counted one time only. Jointly, the top ten make up under 5% of the sample.

What the research found in general, with its limitations: How much clinical and demographic metadata was included differed by source and by participant, and the metadata was provided uncurated.

Participants in the prospective study were aged 18 to 89 years, lived in more than 20 United States geographic areas, and enrolled through a virtual design. In the prospective study, participants were assigned to cohorts based on the clinical history participants reported in a screening survey and a study questionnaire. Recovered participants in ImmuneRACE Cohort 3 were defined by two consecutive negative NP/OP PCR tests, clearance by a healthcare professional, or resolution of symptoms. In the prospective study, whole blood, serum and a nasopharyngeal or oropharyngeal swab were collected from each participant by mobile phlebotomists. Prospective study participants could optionally give additional blood draws and questionnaires over an approximately two-month period. Before DNA extraction, prospective study blood samples were shipped either frozen or at room temperature. Per the germline V gene, SGHRS is the CDR1 and YFSETQ is the CDR2. Including the terminal cysteine and phenylalanine, the CDR3 comprises 14 residues. Only the CDR3 DNA stays, 42 bases, in frame from base 1. At the junction V is shortened by 1 base and J by 8 bases; bases outside the gene matches: 7.

The rearranged segments are TRBV5-1 and TRBJ1-2; a stretch of 8 junction bases matches TRBD1. The receptor was isolated from a woman between 25 and 40 years old who had recovered from COVID-19. The specimen sequenced was PBMCs or T cells enriched from blood (not recorded which). The DNA sequence is TGCGCCAGCAGCTTGACGGGACAGGCTTTAGGCTACACCTTC. It translates to CASSLTGQALGYTF. Here the CDR3 is joined to the reference TRBV5-1 and TRBJ1-2 genes, and the full variable domain is: KAGVTQTPRYLIKTRGQQVTLSCSPISGHRSVSWYQQTPGQGLQFLFEYFSETQRNKGNFPGRFSGRQFSNSRSEMNVSTLELGDSALYLCASSLTGQALGYTFGSGTRLTVV.